This TCR beta chain was identified in a study of Tregs in tolerant kidney transplant recipients. On the study more broadly: Mixed chimerism was transient after nonmyeloablative marrow transplants from related graft donors.

As concerns this clone: What it recognizes is unknown.

Measured with immunoSEQ multiplex PCR; TCRdb has only the in-frame clones, and not every one. The table records 110,000 or so clones, nearly 90% of them present only once. Germline V CDR1 and CDR2: LNHNV, YYDKDF (reference sequence). The ends lost 5 bases at V and 2 bases at J; junction bases unmatched: 3. The CDR3 runs 14 residues. Unstimulated Tregs (CD4+CD25+CD127-) and CD4+CD25- non-Tregs were sorted from PBMCs. Study-wide points: Changing PCR primers prevented nucleotide comparison between some patients' samples. In tolerant patients, donor-specific Tregs outgrew total Tregs, suggesting antigen-driven expansion.

The chain uses TRBV15 and TRBJ2-3; 8 nucleotides agree with TRBD1. The sample consisted of CD4+ T cells from blood, taken before the transplant. This receptor was identified in a human donor who received a combined kidney and bone marrow transplant. CDR3 DNA sequence: TGTGCCACCAGCCCAGGGGGCTCCACAGATACGCAGTATTTT. Translation gives CATSPGGSTDTQYF.